This is a list of T cell receptor beta chains from one sample in a study of blood T cell repertoires in COVID-19. Some clones are missing from TCRdb's copy, which holds only in-frame ones; the method was immunoSEQ multiplex PCR. The sample yields around 98,000 clones, 70% to 80% seen once. The sample comprised peripheral blood. The receptors here all came from a man aged 70-80 years with acute or convalescent COVID-19. Each CDR3 is given with its conserved first and last residue. The order of the fields is D gene, J gene, clone size, V gene, CDR3 protein, CDR3 DNA. The D gene is left open where the match is weak. Only some rows state a clone size, as once, few, many or a class for expanded clones.

TRBD2 TRBJ2-2 . TRBV27 CASSKKPGLLNTGELFF TGTGCCAGCAGTAAAAAACCGGGACTACTGAACACCGGGGAGCTGTTTTTT
TRBD1 TRBJ1-6 . TRBV19 CASSIRQGNSPLHF TGTGCCAGTAGTATTCGACAGGGTAATTCACCCCTCCACTTT
TRBD2 TRBJ2-7 large TRBV4-2 CASSQAGGRDEQYF TGTGCCAGCAGCCAAGCGGGAGGGCGGGACGAGCAGTACTTC
. TRBJ2-7 . TRBV12-3/TRBV12-4 CASSLFREQYF TGTGCCAGCAGTTTATTCCGCGAGCAGTACTTC
. TRBJ1-2 . TRBV5-1 CASSLGGERRDGYTF TGCGCCAGCAGCTTGGGCGGGGAAAGGAGGGATGGCTACACCTTC
. TRBJ1-3 . TRBV11-2 CASSLRQGAGNTIYF TGTGCCAGCAGCTTACGGCAGGGCGCTGGAAACACCATATATTTT
. TRBJ1-3 . TRBV5-1 CASSLDRPGNTIYF TGCGCCAGCAGCTTGGACAGGCCTGGAAACACCATATATTTT
TRBD1 TRBJ1-2 . TRBV19 CASSIVARGLYGYTF TGTGCCAGTAGTATAGTGGCCAGGGGGCTTTATGGCTACACCTTC
TRBD2 TRBJ2-7 . TRBV6-6 CASSSPLSGRAYEQYF TGTGCCAGCAGTTCCCCCTTAAGCGGGAGGGCCTACGAGCAGTACTTC
. TRBJ1-1 . TRBV18 CASSPVEVFMNTEAFF TGTGCCAGCTCACCAGTGGAGGTTTTCATGAACACTGAAGCTTTCTTT
. TRBJ2-3 . TRBV28 CATREQADTQYF TGTGCCACACGTGAGCAGGCAGATACGCAGTATTTT
. TRBJ2-7 few TRBV3-1/TRBV3-2 CASSQDQYPMRYF TGTGCCAGCAGCCAAGATCAATACCCGATGCGATACTTC
TRBD1 TRBJ1-2 . TRBV6-5 CASSYGTDDGYTF TGTGCCAGCAGTTATGGGACAGATGATGGCTACACCTTC
. TRBJ2-5 . TRBV28 CASSSQRKQETQYF TGTGCCAGCAGTTCCCAGCGGAAGCAAGAGACCCAGTACTTC
TRBD2 TRBJ2-7 . TRBV2 CASSLTSGSNYEQYF TGTGCCAGCAGCCTGACTAGCGGGAGCAACTACGAGCAGTACTTC
TRBD2 TRBJ2-5 . TRBV9 CASSPAVGGETQYF TGTGCCAGCAGCCCAGCAGTGGGGGGGGAGACCCAGTACTTC
TRBD2 TRBJ2-7 many TRBV5-1 CASSLGASGSYEQYF TGCGCCAGCAGCTTGGGGGCTAGCGGGAGCTACGAGCAGTACTTC
. TRBJ2-7 . TRBV15 CATSLGLNLNYEQYF TGTGCCACCAGCCTGGGACTTAATTTAAACTACGAGCAGTACTTC
TRBD1 TRBJ1-1 . TRBV10-3 CAISERDRGGTEAFF TGTGCCATCAGTGAAAGGGACAGGGGGGGTACTGAAGCTTTCTTT
. TRBJ2-1 . TRBV4-2 CASSKDRAGGPKNEQFF TGTGCCAGCAGCAAGGACAGGGCGGGAGGGCCTAAGAATGAGCAGTTCTTC
. TRBJ1-5 . TRBV19 CASNPQGGSNQPQHF TGTGCCAGTAACCCGCAGGGAGGGAGCAATCAGCCCCAGCATTTT
TRBD1 TRBJ1-3 . TRBV28 CASSLYQGADTIYF TGTGCCAGCAGTTTATACCAGGGGGCAGACACCATATATTTT
. TRBJ1-2 . TRBV28 CASSLPTGGYGYTF TGTGCCAGCAGCCTCCCCACAGGAGGGTATGGCTACACCTTC
TRBD2 TRBJ2-7 once TRBV5-5 CASSLAVSGTYEQYF TGTGCCAGCAGCTTGGCGGTTAGCGGGACCTACGAGCAGTACTTC
TRBD2 TRBJ2-3 . TRBV18 CASSPLAGDLPDTQYF TGTGCCAGCTCACCACTCGCGGGAGATCTCCCAGATACGCAGTATTTT
TRBD1 TRBJ1-6 . TRBV27 CASSFGTGAPLHF TGTGCCAGCAGTTTCGGGACAGGGGCCCCCCTCCACTTT
. TRBJ1-2 . TRBV6-5 CASRTGQFYGYTF TGTGCCAGCAGGACCGGACAGTTCTATGGCTACACCTTC
TRBD1 TRBJ1-2 . TRBV29-1 CSVSGQGPNGYTF TGCAGCGTCTCAGGACAGGGACCGAATGGCTACACCTTC
TRBD1 TRBJ1-2 . TRBV7-2 CASSTGQGGYGYTF TGTGCCAGCAGCACCGGACAGGGTGGCTATGGCTACACCTTC
TRBD1 TRBJ1-5 . TRBV27 CASRPDREVQPQHF TGTGCCAGCAGGCCGGACAGGGAGGTTCAGCCCCAGCATTTT
TRBD2 TRBJ2-1 few TRBV30 CAWMQSSILAGTTYNEQFF TGTGCCTGGATGCAGTCCAGTATACTAGCGGGGACAACCTACAATGAGCAGTTCTTC
. TRBJ2-2 . TRBV4-1 CASSPSNTGELFF TGCGCCAGCAGCCCTTCCAACACCGGGGAGCTGTTTTTT
TRBD2 TRBJ2-4 . TRBV29-1 CSVVAGGSKNIQYF TGCAGCGTTGTGGCGGGAGGTTCCAAAAACATTCAGTACTTC
TRBD2 TRBJ2-5 . TRBV7-2 CASSGGRQETQYF TGTGCCAGCAGTGGCGGGAGACAAGAGACCCAGTACTTC
. TRBJ2-1 . TRBV28 CASSPPRDSYNEQFF TGTGCCAGCAGTCCCCCTCGGGACTCCTACAATGAGCAGTTCTTC
TRBD1 TRBJ1-3 . TRBV30 CAWSAGDRGLENTIYF TGTGCCTGGAGTGCCGGGGACAGGGGGTTGGAAAACACCATATATTTT
TRBD2 TRBJ2-1 once TRBV5-4 CASSSGLAGGNNEQFF TGTGCCAGCAGCTCGGGACTAGCGGGAGGAAACAATGAGCAGTTCTTC
. TRBJ2-7 . TRBV4-1 CASSQDLEAGRYEQYF TGCGCCAGCAGCCAAGATCTCGAAGCGGGTCGCTACGAGCAGTACTTC
TRBD1 TRBJ2-1 few TRBV18 CASSPLGQGGYNEQFF TGTGCCAGCTCACCATTAGGACAGGGAGGCTACAATGAGCAGTTCTTC
TRBD1 TRBJ1-3 . TRBV4-2 CASSRGSTGAPSGNTIYF TGTGCCAGCAGCCGAGGCTCTACAGGGGCCCCCTCTGGAAACACCATATATTTT
TRBD2 TRBJ2-4 once TRBV15 CATSRAGTSENIQYF TGTGCCACCAGCCGAGCCGGGACTAGCGAAAACATTCAGTACTTC
TRBD1 TRBJ2-1 . TRBV7-2 CASSSGTGIYNEQFF TGTGCCAGCAGTTCCGGGACAGGGATTTACAATGAGCAGTTCTTC
TRBD2 TRBJ2-1 . TRBV11-2 CASSLRLAGGVSYNEQFF TGTGCCAGCAGCCTGCGACTAGCGGGAGGGGTCTCCTACAATGAGCAGTTCTTC
. TRBJ2-7 . TRBV5-8 CASSLGRGGTYEQYF TGTGCCAGCAGCTTGGGAAGGGGGGGAACCTACGAGCAGTACTTC
TRBD1 TRBJ1-5 . TRBV2 CASGGQGKIQPQHF TGTGCCAGCGGGGGACAGGGTAAAATTCAGCCCCAGCATTTT
TRBD1 TRBJ1-6 . TRBV12-3/TRBV12-4 CASAEGAESPLHF TGTGCCAGCGCCGAGGGGGCAGAATCACCCCTCCACTTT
TRBD1 TRBJ1-2 . TRBV28 CASGSQGNGYTF TGTGCCAGCGGGTCACAGGGGAATGGCTACACCTTC
. TRBJ1-1 . TRBV10-3 CAIRDLQGAAEAFF TGTGCCATCAGGGATCTACAGGGTGCCGCTGAAGCTTTCTTT
TRBD1 TRBJ2-6 . TRBV2 CASSARRQGAFGANVLTF TGTGCCAGCAGTGCCAGGAGACAGGGGGCATTTGGGGCCAACGTCCTGACTTTC
TRBD1 TRBJ2-2 . TRBV14 CASSPLDRGNTGELFF TGTGCCAGCAGCCCTCTGGACAGGGGGAACACCGGGGAGCTGTTTTTT
TRBD2 TRBJ2-3 . TRBV5-1 CASSPPGLAGGTDTQYF TGCGCCAGCAGCCCACCGGGACTAGCGGGAGGCACAGATACGCAGTATTTT
. TRBJ2-1 . TRBV15 CATSRDGGSSYNEQFF TGTGCCACCAGCAGAGATGGCGGCTCGTCCTACAATGAGCAGTTCTTC
TRBD2 TRBJ2-7 once TRBV6-5 CASSSRREGSYEQYF TGTGCCAGCAGTTCCCGCAGGGAGGGATCCTACGAGCAGTACTTC
TRBD1 TRBJ1-2 . TRBV28 CASSLDRGFGYTF TGTGCCAGCAGTTTGGACAGGGGGTTTGGCTACACCTTC
TRBD1 TRBJ1-2 . TRBV9 CASSIDRGRTYGYTF TGTGCCAGCAGCATTGACAGGGGGCGAACCTATGGCTACACCTTC